This T cell receptor (beta chain) was obtained from a study of blood T cell repertoires in COVID-19 (dated by TCRdb to about 2020). General notes on the study: Samples covering the acute and convalescent phases of COVID-19 were provided by collaborators in the United States, Italy and Spain. The sample metadata nearly always contained a de-identified subject ID, COVID-19 status, age in years and sex. The dataset comprised deeply sampled blood TCRbeta repertoires from subjects exposed to, actively infected with, or recovered from COVID-19. Samples came from the ongoing ImmuneRACE study (first 160 participants) plus 1,254 subjects from 6 global collaborators. The prospective study material was composed of cDNA or gDNA derived from T cells, B-cell-depleted T cells, or PBMCs. Where available, HLA class I and class II types were taken from metadata supplied by the sample provider and were not determined by assay-based typing. The repertoires were released in a freely available public database meant as a resource for research on the immune response to SARS-CoV-2.

About this clone: It has no known antigen specificity. There are no base qualities to consult, and no much larger clone falls within one base.

Participants in the prospective study were aged roughly 18 to 100 years, lived in more than 20 United States geographic areas, and enrolled through a virtual design. In the prospective study, participants were assigned to cohorts based on the clinical history participants reported in a screening survey and a study questionnaire. Recovered participants in ImmuneRACE Cohort 3 were defined as having two consecutive negative NP/OP PCR tests, clearance from a healthcare professional, or resolution of symptoms. In the prospective study, whole blood, serum and a nasopharyngeal or oropharyngeal swab were collected from each participant by mobile phlebotomists. Prospective study participants could optionally give additional blood draws and questionnaires over an approximately 2-month period. Before DNA extraction, blood samples from the prospective study were shipped at room temperature or frozen. TCRbeta CDR3 regions were amplified from genomic DNA by means of the immunoSEQ Assay, a bias-controlled multiplex PCR. In the paper's pipeline: The number of nucleated cells in each sample was estimated from the amplification of reference gene primers within the assay. Sequence reads were collapsed and filtered to measure the absolute abundance of every unique TCRbeta CDR3 rearrangement. Productive Simpson clonality was computed per sample as the square root of Simpson's diversity index over productive rearrangements. TCRdb retrieved this table from immuneACCESS and kept in-frame rearrangements only. Not all clones are present; in checked studies, unresolved V genes account for under half, and no reason is known for the remainder. V, J and clone size were drawn from that table, and D and trimming were deduced from the DNA. In this sample the table shows some 320,000 clones, roughly nine tenths of which occur a single time. Of the sample, 2% to 3% is held by the ten largest clones.

The CDR3 measures 15 amino acids from cysteine to phenylalanine. The only DNA kept is the CDR3, 45 bases in frame from the first base. V has 6 bases trimmed and J has 0 bases trimmed; junction bases matching no gene number 3. The germline V gene provides CDR1 SGHTA and CDR2 FQGNSA. Here is what the overall study found, with its caveats: How much clinical and demographic metadata was included differed by source and by participant, and the metadata was provided uncurated.

The chain links TRBV7-2 with TRBJ2-2, and 8 junction bases match TRBD2. The sequence was obtained from a man aged 55 to 70 who had recovered from COVID-19. The sample comprised PBMCs or T cells enriched from blood (not recorded which). The CDR3 corresponds to CASRLGGANTGELFF. The DNA reads TGTGCCAGCAGGCTCGGGGGGGCGAACACCGGGGAGCTGTTTTTT.